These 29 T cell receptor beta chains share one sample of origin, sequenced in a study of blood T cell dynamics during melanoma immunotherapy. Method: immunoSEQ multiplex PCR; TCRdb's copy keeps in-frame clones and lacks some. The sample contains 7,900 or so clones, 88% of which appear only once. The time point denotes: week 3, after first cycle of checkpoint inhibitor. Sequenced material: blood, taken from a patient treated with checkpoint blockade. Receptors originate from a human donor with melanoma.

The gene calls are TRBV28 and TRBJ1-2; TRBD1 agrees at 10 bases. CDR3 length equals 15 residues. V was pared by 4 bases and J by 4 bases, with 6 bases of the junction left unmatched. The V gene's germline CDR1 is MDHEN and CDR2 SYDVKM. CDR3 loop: CASSSPGQGVYGYTF. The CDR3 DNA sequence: TGTGCCAGCAGTTCTCCCGGACAGGGGGTCTATGGCTACACCTTC.

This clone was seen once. CDR3 sequence (DNA): TGTGCCAGCAGAGCTACAGGGGCCGAGCAGTACTTC. It specifies CASRATGAEQYF. The rearrangement uses TRBV7-9 and TRBJ2-7, with TRBD1 identical over 7 bases. J was trimmed by 6 bases and V by 6 bases; bases with no gene match: 5. The germline gives CDR1 SEHNR, CDR2 FQNEAQ (reference sequence). This CDR3 spans 12 amino acids.

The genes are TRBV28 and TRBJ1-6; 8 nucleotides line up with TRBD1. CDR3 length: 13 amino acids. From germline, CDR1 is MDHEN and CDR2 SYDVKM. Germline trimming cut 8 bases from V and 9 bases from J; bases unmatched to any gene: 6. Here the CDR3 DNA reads TGTGCCAGCTCCGCAGGGGGCAGTTCACCCCTCCACTTT. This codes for CASSAGGSSPLHF.

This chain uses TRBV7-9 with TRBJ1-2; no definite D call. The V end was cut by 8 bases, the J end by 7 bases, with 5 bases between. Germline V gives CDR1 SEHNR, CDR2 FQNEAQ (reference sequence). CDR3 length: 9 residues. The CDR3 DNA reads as TGTGCCAGCGGTCGTGGCTACACCTTC. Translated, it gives CASGRGYTF.

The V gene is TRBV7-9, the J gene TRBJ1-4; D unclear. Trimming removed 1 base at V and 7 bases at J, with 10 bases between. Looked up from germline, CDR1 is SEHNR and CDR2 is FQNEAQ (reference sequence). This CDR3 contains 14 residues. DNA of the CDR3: TGTGCCAGCAGCTTAGTTAGGGTTGGTGAAAAACTGTTTTTT. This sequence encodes CASSLVRVGEKLFF. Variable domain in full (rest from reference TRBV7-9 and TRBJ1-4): DTGVSQNPRHKITKRGQNVTFRCDPISEHNRLYWYRQTLGQGPEFLTYFQNEAQLEKSRLLSDRFSAERPKGSFSTLEIQRTEQGDSAMYLCASSLVRVGEKLFFGSGTQLSVL.

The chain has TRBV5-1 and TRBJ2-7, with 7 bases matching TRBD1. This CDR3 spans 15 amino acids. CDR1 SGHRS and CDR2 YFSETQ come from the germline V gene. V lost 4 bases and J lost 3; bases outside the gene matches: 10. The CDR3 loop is CASSGTGTADYEQYF. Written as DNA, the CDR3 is TGCGCCAGCAGCGGGACCGGGACAGCCGACTACGAGCAGTACTTC.

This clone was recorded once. CDR3 coding DNA: TGTGCTAGTGGTTTGGGTACATCCCGGGACCCAGCCTACGAGCAGTACTTC. Protein: CASGLGTSRDPAYEQYF. The chain couples TRBV12-5 to TRBJ2-5, with D perhaps matching TRBD1 or TRBD2 (5 bases each). The J call may not be correct, given that the DNA end is closer to TRBJ2-7. This CDR3 contains 17 residues. The germline CDR1 and CDR2 sequences are LGHNT and FRNRAP.

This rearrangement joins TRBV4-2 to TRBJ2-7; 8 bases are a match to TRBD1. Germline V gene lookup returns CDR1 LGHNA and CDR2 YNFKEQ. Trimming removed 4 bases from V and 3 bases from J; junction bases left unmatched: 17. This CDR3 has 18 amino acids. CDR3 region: CASSRRGTGGLGIYEQYF. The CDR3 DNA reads TGTGCCAGCAGCCGGCGAGGGACAGGAGGGCTGGGTATCTACGAGCAGTACTTC.

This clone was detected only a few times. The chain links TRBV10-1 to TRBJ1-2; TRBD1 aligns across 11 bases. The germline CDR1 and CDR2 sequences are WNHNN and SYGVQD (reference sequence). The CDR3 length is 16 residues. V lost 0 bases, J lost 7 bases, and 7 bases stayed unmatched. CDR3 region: CASSESLDRGLSGYTF. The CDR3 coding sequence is TGCGCCAGCAGTGAGTCGTTGGACAGGGGGCTGAGTGGCTACACCTTC.

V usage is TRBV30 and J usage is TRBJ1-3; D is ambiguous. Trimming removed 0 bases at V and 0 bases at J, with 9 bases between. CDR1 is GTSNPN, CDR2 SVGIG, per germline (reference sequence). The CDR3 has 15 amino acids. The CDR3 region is CAWSVRRSSGNTIYF. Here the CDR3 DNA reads TGTGCCTGGAGTGTACGGCGTAGCTCTGGAAACACCATATATTTT.

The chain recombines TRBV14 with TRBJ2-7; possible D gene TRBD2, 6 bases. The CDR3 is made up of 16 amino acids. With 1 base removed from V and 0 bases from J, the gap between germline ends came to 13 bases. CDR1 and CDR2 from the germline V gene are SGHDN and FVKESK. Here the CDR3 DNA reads TGTGCCAGCAGCCAAGTGGGAGGCGCAAACTCCTACGAGCAGTACTTC. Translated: CASSQVGGANSYEQYF.

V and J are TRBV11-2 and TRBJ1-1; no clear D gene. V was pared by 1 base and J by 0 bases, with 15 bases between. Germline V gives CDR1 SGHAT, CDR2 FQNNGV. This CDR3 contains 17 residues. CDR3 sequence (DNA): TGTGCCAGCAGCTTAGCCGGTTCCCCACCCTTGAACACTGAAGCTTTCTTT. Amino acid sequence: CASSLAGSPPLNTEAFF.

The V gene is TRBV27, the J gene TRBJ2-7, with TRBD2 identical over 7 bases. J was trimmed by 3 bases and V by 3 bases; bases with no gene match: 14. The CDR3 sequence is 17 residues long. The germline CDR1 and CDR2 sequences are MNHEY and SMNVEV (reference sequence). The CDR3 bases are TGTGCCAGCAGTTTCTCGGTTGCGGCTAGCGGCGACTACGAGCAGTACTTC. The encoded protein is CASSFSVAASGDYEQYF.

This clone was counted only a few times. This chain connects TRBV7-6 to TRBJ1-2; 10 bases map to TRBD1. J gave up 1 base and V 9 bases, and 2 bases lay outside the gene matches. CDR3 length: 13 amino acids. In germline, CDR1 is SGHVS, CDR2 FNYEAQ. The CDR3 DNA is TGTGCCAGTGGACAGGGGGGTAACTATGGCTACACCTTC. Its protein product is CASGQGGNYGYTF.

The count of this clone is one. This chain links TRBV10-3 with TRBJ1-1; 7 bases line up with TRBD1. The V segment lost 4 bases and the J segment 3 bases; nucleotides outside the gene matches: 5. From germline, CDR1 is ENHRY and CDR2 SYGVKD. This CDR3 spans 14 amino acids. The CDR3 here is CAISVQGIDTEAFF. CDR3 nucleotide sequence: TGTGCCATCAGTGTACAGGGGATCGACACTGAAGCTTTCTTT.

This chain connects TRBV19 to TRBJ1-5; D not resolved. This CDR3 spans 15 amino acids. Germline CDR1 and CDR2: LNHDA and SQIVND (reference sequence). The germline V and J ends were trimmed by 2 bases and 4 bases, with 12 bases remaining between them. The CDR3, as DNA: TGTGCCAGTAGTATATACGGGATTGAAAATCAGCCCCAGCATTTT. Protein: CASSIYGIENQPQHF. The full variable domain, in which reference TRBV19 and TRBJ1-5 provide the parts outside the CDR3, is DGGITQSPKYLFRKEGQNVTLSCEQNLNHDAMYWYRQDPGQGLRLIYYSQIVNDFQKGDIAEGYSVSREKKESFPLTVTSAQKNPTAFYLCASSIYGIENQPQHFGDGTRLSIL.

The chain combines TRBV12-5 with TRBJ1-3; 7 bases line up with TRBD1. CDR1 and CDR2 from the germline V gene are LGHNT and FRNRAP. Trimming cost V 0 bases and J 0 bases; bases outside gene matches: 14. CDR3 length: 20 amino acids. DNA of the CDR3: TGTGCTAGTGGTTTGGTAGTCCGTTTACAGGGGATCTTCTCTGGAAACACCATATATTTT. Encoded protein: CASGLVVRLQGIFSGNTIYF. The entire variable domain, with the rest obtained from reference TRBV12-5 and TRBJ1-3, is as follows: DARVTQTPRHKVTEMGQEVTMRCQPILGHNTVFWYRQTMMQGLELLAYFRNRAPLDDSGMPKDRFSAEMPDATLATLKIQPSEPRDSAVYFCASGLVVRLQGIFSGNTIYFGEGSWLTVV.

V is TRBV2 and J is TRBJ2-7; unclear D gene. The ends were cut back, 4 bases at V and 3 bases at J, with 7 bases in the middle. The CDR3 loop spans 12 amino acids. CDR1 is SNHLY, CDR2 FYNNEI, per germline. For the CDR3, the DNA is TGTGCCAGCAGTGGATTTATCTACGAGCAGTACTTC. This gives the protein CASSGFIYEQYF.

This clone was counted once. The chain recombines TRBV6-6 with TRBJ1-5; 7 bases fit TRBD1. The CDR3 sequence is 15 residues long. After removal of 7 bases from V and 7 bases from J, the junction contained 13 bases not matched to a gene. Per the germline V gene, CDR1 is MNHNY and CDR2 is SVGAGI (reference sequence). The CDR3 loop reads CASTSGQESGQPQHF. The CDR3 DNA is TGTGCCAGCACCTCCGGACAGGAGTCGGGACAGCCCCAGCATTTT.

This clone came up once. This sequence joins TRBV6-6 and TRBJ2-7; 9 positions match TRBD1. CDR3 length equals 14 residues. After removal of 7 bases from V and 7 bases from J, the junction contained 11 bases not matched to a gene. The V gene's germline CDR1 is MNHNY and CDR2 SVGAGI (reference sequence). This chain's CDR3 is CASTPPGQGREQYF. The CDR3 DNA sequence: TGTGCCAGCACCCCTCCGGGACAGGGAAGGGAGCAGTACTTC.

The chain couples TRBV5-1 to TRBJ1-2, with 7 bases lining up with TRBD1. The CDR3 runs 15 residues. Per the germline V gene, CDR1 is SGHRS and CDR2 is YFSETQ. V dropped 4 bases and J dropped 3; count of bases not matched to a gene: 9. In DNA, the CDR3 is TGCGCCAGCAGCCCTACCTCCGGGACAGACTATGGCTACACCTTC. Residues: CASSPTSGTDYGYTF. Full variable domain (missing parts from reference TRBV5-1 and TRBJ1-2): KAGVTQTPRYLIKTRGQQVTLSCSPISGHRSVSWYQQTPGQGLQFLFEYFSETQRNKGNFPGRFSGRQFSNSRSEMNVSTLELGDSALYLCASSPTSGTDYGYTFGSGTRLTVV.

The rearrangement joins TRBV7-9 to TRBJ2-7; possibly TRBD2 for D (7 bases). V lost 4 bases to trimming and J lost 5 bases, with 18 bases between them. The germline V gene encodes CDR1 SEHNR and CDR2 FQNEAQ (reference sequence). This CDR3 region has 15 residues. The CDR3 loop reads CASSWGAGVAHEQYF. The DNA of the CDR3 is TGTGCCAGCAGCTGGGGGGCGGGAGTGGCCCACGAGCAGTACTTC.

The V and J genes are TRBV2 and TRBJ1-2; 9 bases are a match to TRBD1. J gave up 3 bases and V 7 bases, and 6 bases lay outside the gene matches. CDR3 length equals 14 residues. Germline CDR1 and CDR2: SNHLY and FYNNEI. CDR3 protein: CASIRTGEDYGYTF. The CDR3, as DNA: TGTGCCAGCATCCGGACAGGGGAAGACTATGGCTACACCTTC.

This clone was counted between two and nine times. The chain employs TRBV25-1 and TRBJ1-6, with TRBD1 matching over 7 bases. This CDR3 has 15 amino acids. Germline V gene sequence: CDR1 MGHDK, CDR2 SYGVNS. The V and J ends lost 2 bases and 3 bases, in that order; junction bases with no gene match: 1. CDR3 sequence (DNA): TGTGCCAGCAGTGAAAACAGGGGCTATAATTCACCCCTCCACTTT. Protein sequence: CASSENRGYNSPLHF.

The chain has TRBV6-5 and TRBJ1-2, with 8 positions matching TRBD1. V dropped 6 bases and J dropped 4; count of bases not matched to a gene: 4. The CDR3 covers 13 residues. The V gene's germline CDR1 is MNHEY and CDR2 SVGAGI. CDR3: CASSPTGAYGYTF. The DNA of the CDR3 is TGTGCCAGCAGCCCGACAGGGGCCTATGGCTACACCTTC.

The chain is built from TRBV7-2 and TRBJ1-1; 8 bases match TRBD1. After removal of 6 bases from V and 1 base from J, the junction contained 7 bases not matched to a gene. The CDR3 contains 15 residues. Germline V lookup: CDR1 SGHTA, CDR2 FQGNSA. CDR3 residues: CASSYPGTGNTEAFF. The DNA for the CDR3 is TGTGCCAGCAGTTATCCAGGGACAGGGAACACTGAAGCTTTCTTT.

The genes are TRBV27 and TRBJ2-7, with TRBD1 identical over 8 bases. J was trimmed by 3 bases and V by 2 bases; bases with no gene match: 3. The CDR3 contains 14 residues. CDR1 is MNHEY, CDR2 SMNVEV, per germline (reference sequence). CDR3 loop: CASSLRTGSYEQYF. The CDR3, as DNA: TGTGCCAGCAGTTTAAGGACAGGGAGCTACGAGCAGTACTTC.

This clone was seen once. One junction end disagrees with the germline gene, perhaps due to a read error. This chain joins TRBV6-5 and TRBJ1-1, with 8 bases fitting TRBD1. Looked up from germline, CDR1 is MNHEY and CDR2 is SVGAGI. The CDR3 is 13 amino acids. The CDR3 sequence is CASIRQGNAEAFF. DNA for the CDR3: TGTGCCAGCATCCGACAGGGGAACGCTGAAGCTTTCTTT.

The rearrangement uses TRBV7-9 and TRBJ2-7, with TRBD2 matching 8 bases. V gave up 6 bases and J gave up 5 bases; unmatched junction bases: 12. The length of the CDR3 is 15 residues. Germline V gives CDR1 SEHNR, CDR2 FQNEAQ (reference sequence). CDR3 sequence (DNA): TGTGCCAGCAGTCCTACCCCGGGACTAGGAAACGAGCAGTACTTC. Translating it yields CASSPTPGLGNEQYF.